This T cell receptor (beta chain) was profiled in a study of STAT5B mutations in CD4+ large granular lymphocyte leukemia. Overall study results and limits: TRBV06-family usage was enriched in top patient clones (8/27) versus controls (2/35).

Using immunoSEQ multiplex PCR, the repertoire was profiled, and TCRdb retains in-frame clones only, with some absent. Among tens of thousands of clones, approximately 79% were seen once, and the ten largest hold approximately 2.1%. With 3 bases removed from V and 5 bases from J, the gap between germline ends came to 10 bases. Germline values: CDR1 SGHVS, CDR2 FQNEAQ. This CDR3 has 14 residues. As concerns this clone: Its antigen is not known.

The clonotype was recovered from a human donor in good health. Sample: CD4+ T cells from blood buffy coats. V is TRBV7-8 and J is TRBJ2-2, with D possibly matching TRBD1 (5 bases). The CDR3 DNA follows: TGTGCCAGCAGCTTGGTCAGGGATACCGGGGAGCTGTTTTTT. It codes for CASSLVRDTGELFF.